This TCR beta chain came from a study of blood T cells in healthy people across ages. Notes on the study in general: Aged donors had fewer naive CD4+ cells and lower diversity than long-lived donors.

Alongside a J-beta primer mix, a sample-barcoded 5' primer served in a second PCR lasting roughly 7 to 11 cycles. Each cDNA molecule carried a tag from a template-switch adaptor that contained 12 random nucleotides. Via MiXCR, TCRdb re-called the 5' RACE reads, giving one row per CDR3 protein. The sample has about 570,000 distinct CDR3 sequences; 25% to 35% are singletons. CDR1 and CDR2 (germline): WSHSY, SAAADI. This CDR3 region has 14 residues. The V and J ends lost 1 base and 4 bases respectively, with 10 bases between them. This clonotype was picked up a small number of times. The antigen is unknown. The same sample was also used in a study of T cells of mothers and their children.

Material: blood. The V and J genes are TRBV10-2 and TRBJ1-2; a weak D match, TRBD1 (5 bases). This receptor was taken from a boy aged 2 to 10 in good health. The CDR3 region is CASSELRGSYGYTF. Here the CDR3 DNA reads TGCGCCAGCAGTGAGTTAAGGGGCAGCTATGGCTACACCTTC.